This T cell receptor (beta chain) was captured by sequencing in a study of lymphopenia after photon versus proton radiotherapy. General study results and limits: Better survival with proton therapy was suggested as possible, not demonstrated. After lymphocyte nadir, photon-treated repertoires showed oligoclonal expansion, especially CD8+ Temra. Under photons, naive T cells and diversity fell while effector/memory populations rose.

The V gene lost 0 bases and the J gene lost 1 base, with 9 bases spanning the gap. CDR1 and CDR2 (germline): LNHNV, YYDKDF (reference sequence). The CDR3 totals 15 residues. The protocol was immunoSEQ multiplex PCR, while the TCRdb copy is restricted to in-frame clones and leaves out a portion. The sample shows 65,000 to 70,000 clones, roughly 93% of them seen only once. On this clone itself: Its antigen is still unknown.

The chain has TRBV15 and TRBJ1-1; D remains ambiguous. The sample consisted of peripheral blood, taken from a patient treated with photon-based radiotherapy. The clonotype originates from an older woman with pancreatic cancer. CDR3 nucleotide sequence: TGTGCCACCAGCAGAGAAAAGGCGGCGAACACTGAAGCTTTCTTT. Translation gives CATSREKAANTEAFF.